This T cell receptor beta chain was obtained from a study of T cell responses to AZD1222 COVID-19 vaccine. The repertoire was sequenced with immunoSEQ multiplex PCR; TCRdb's copy has only in-frame clones and lacks some. The table records some 92,000 clones, around nine tenths of them present only once. Points on this clone: The antigen is not known.

Findings of the study overall: It should be noted that donors were predominantly white British and more often female, and clonal diversity was possibly underestimated. Unmutated variant regions are reportedly the target of nearly half of TCRs that are spike-specific.

V was clipped by 5 bases and J by 6 bases; unmatched bases: 9. The CDR3 covers 15 residues. CDR1 and CDR2 from the germline V gene are MNHEY and SMNVEV (reference sequence). This TCR was sampled from an adult in good health. This chain links TRBV27 with TRBJ1-5, with 8 bases identical to TRBD1. Sequencing was performed on peripheral blood, taken on day 0 of MenACWY control vaccination. CDR3 bases: TGTGCCAGCAGTCCCCCTCAGGGGGCGGGTCAGCCCCAGCATTTT. Its protein product is CASSPPQGAGQPQHF.